Following are 5 T cell receptor beta chains from one sample sequenced in a study of blood T cells in healthy people across ages. Primers used in a second PCR of about 7 to 12 cycles were a sample-barcoded 5' primer and a J-beta primer mix. Each CDR3 protein is one row after TCRdb ran MiXCR on the 5' RACE reads. The sample consists of hundreds of thousands of distinct CDR3 sequences, 40% to 50% of them appearing once. Specimen: blood. The receptor source for this set is a man aged 55 to 70 in good health.

This CDR3 reads CASSVSEGRVYEQYF. The CDR3 DNA follows: TGTGCCAGCAGCGTATCTGAGGGGCGCGTCTACGAGCAGTACTTC. The chain has TRBV9 and TRBJ2-7, with D possibly being TRBD1 or TRBD2 (5 bases each). This CDR3 is built from 15 residues. Trimming shortened V by 1 base and J by 3 bases, and 14 bases separated the two germline ends. Germline V lookup: CDR1 SGDLS, CDR2 YYNGEE.

This chain links TRBV9 with TRBJ2-5; D is undetermined. CDR1 is SGDLS and CDR2 is YYNGEE in the germline V gene. Between the trimmed V and J ends, which lost 0 bases and 2 bases, there was a span of 8 bases. This CDR3 contains 14 residues. The CDR3 bases are TGTGCCAGCAGCGTAGGATGGGGTCAAGAGACCCAGTACTTC. It is translated as CASSVGWGQETQYF.

This clonotype turned up a few times. The rearrangement joins TRBV5-1 to TRBJ2-5, with D possibly being TRBD1 (6 bases). Germline V lookup: CDR1 SGHRS, CDR2 YFSETQ. The germline V and J ends were trimmed by 8 bases and 4 bases, with 18 bases remaining between them. The CDR3 is 14 amino acids. The CDR3 loop reads CARNPTGPTETQYF. CDR3 DNA: TGCGCCAGGAACCCAACAGGGCCCACAGAGACCCAGTACTTC.

This clonotype has only a few counts. V is TRBV9 and J is TRBJ2-1; the match to TRBD1 covers 7 bases. The CDR3 is 14 amino acids. V lost 6 bases and J lost 5; bases outside the gene matches: 8. Looked up from germline, CDR1 is SGDLS and CDR2 is YYNGEE. The CDR3 sequence: CASNLRGLDNEQFF. CDR3 DNA: TGTGCCAGCAACCTTAGGGGGCTGGACAATGAGCAGTTCTTC.

J is TRBJ2-4 and V is TRBV29-1, with D hard to call. The J call is uncertain, as TRBJ2-7 better fits the DNA end. CDR1 and CDR2 (germline): SQVTM, ANQGSEA. This CDR3 spans 12 amino acids. Here the CDR3 reads CSVSLGVSEQYF. As DNA, the CDR3 is TGCAGCGTTTCATTGGGTGTCAGCGAGCAGTACTTC.